A selection of T cell receptor beta chains follows, all from one sample in a study of T cell responses to AZD1222 COVID-19 vaccine. Generated by immunoSEQ multiplex PCR, the TCRdb table keeps only in-frame clones and is missing some. The sample consists of 90,000 to 130,000 clones, 65% to 85% of them appearing once. Material: peripheral blood, obtained on day 0 of AZD1222 vaccination. Every receptor here comes from an adult in good health. The CDR3 runs from the conserved cysteine through the conserved F or W. D genes are given only for firm matches. Clone size appears in some rows only: once, few, many, or a class for an expanded clone.

v_call,clone_size,j_call,d_call,cdr3_nt,cdr3_aa
TRBV7-2,-,TRBJ2-5,-,TGTGCCAGCAGCGTCGGGGGCCCTGGCCAAGAGACCCAGTACTTC,CASSVGGPGQETQYF
TRBV6-1,-,TRBJ1-1,-,TGTGCCGTGGGCAGGCAGAACACTGAAGCTTTCTTT,CAVGRQNTEAFF
TRBV25-1,-,TRBJ2-7,-,TGTGCCAGCAGTGAAACCGGACGCGGAAATAACTACGAGCAGTACTTC,CASSETGRGNNYEQYF
TRBV5-1,once,TRBJ2-1,TRBD1,TGCGCCAGCAGCCCTGGACAGGGGGCGCAGAATGAGCAGTTCTTC,CASSPGQGAQNEQFF
TRBV27,-,TRBJ1-5,TRBD1,TGTGCCAGCAGTTTATTGGCAGGGGGCCCAAATCAGCCCCAGCATTTT,CASSLLAGGPNQPQHF
TRBV5-1,once,TRBJ2-5,-,TGCGCCAGCAGCTTGGGCGGCGTAGTAGTCCAAGAGACCCAGTACTTC,CASSLGGVVVQETQYF
TRBV28,-,TRBJ2-3,-,TGTGCCAGCAGGTCCCCCTCCAGGGAAGATACGCAGTATTTT,CASRSPSREDTQYF
TRBV30,-,TRBJ1-4,TRBD1,TGTGCCTGGAGTGTAGACCGGGCAGGGGGCGGAAAACTGTTTTTT,CAWSVDRAGGGKLFF
TRBV7-6,-,TRBJ2-1,-,TGTGCCAGCAGCTTAAGCCACAGATACAATGAGCAGTTCTTC,CASSLSHRYNEQFF
TRBV11-2,-,TRBJ2-5,-,TGTGCCAGCAGCGAAATGACTCAAGAGACCCAGTACTTC,CASSEMTQETQYF
TRBV7-2,-,TRBJ2-7,TRBD1,TGTGCCAGCAGCTTAGGGTGGCCAACAGGGGATAAGCAGTACTTC,CASSLGWPTGDKQYF
TRBV7-9,-,TRBJ2-1,TRBD2,TGTGCCAGCAGCTGGACTAGCGGGAGCGTAGGGAATGAGCAGTTCTTC,CASSWTSGSVGNEQFF
TRBV4-1,-,TRBJ1-6,-,TGCGCCAGCAGCCAAGGGGCAGGCTCCTATAATTCACCCCTCCACTTT,CASSQGAGSYNSPLHF
TRBV6-2/TRBV6-3,-,TRBJ1-6,-,TGTGCCAGCAGTTACGAGGGGGGCACGAGAAGAACCCTCCACTTT,CASSYEGGTRRTLHF
TRBV7-2,-,TRBJ2-7,-,TGTGCCAGCAGCTCGGGCGGTAGAACCTACGAGCAGTACTTC,CASSSGGRTYEQYF
TRBV10-3,few,TRBJ1-1,-,TGTGCCACCCATCTAACCGTTAACACTGAAGCTTTCTTT,CATHLTVNTEAFF
TRBV7-7,-,TRBJ2-5,-,TGTGCTAGCAGCCCAGGGACGCCGAGGGGGGAGACCCAGTACTTC,CASSPGTPRGETQYF
TRBV24-1,once,TRBJ2-5,-,TGTGCCACCAGTGATGGAGGGGGCTCAGAGACCCAGTACTTC,CATSDGGGSETQYF
TRBV28,once,TRBJ1-2,-,TGTGCCAGCAGTGGAAGGGGTGGGCCAGTATATGGCTACACCTTC,CASSGRGGPVYGYTF
TRBV5-1,-,TRBJ2-1,TRBD1,TGCGCCAGCAGGACTGCAGGGGGCCCCTACAATGAGCAGTTCTTC,CASRTAGGPYNEQFF
TRBV5-1,-,TRBJ2-2,-,TGCGCCAGCAGCTCCGCCACGGGACTCACCACCGGGGAGCTGTTTTTT,CASSSATGLTTGELFF
TRBV5-1,-,TRBJ1-1,-,TGCGCCAGCAGCTTGTTATCGACAGGGAACACTGAAGCTTTCTTT,CASSLLSTGNTEAFF
TRBV5-6,-,TRBJ2-7,TRBD1,TGTGCCAGCAGCTTGAGAAGACAGGGGTTCTCCTACGAGCAGTACTTC,CASSLRRQGFSYEQYF
TRBV5-1,few,TRBJ1-1,-,TGCGCCAGCAGCCTCCTAACGGGAGGGAGGACTACTGAAGCTTTCTTT,CASSLLTGGRTTEAFF
TRBV2,-,TRBJ2-1,TRBD1,TGTGCCAGCAGTGTTTGGGACAGGGGGCGCGTTGAGCAGTTCTTC,CASSVWDRGRVEQFF
TRBV28,-,TRBJ1-4,-,TGTGCCAGCAGTTCGGGGGGTGCAACTAATGAAAAACTGTTTTTT,CASSSGGATNEKLFF
TRBV29-1,few,TRBJ2-2,-,TGCAGCGGGGAGCGGGACACCGGGGAGCTGTTTTTT,CSGERDTGELFF
TRBV3-1/TRBV3-2,-,TRBJ2-1,-,TGTGCCAGCAGCCAAGCGGGGGCGCCGAGTAATGAGCAGTTCTTC,CASSQAGAPSNEQFF
TRBV5-1,-,TRBJ2-7,-,TGCGCCAGCAGCTTGGCGGCGGGGACCTCCTACGAGCAGTACTTC,CASSLAAGTSYEQYF